The following is a T cell receptor (beta chain) sequence with its context. The data stem from a study of T cell repertoires in cytomegalovirus infection. From germline, CDR1 is MGHRA and CDR2 YSYEKL. V dropped 2 bases and J dropped 4; count of bases not matched to a gene: 7. The CDR3 runs 15 residues. TCRdb recomputed calls from the reads with MiXCR, one row per CDR3 protein. The table has 350,000 to 500,000 distinct CDR3 sequences, 25% to 40% seen once. The J gene is TRBJ1-2, the V gene TRBV4-1, with 7 positions matching TRBD1. Sequencing was performed on PBMCs. This clonotype was sampled from a human donor in good health (CMV status not recorded). Some clones in this sample may be carry-over from other donors' samples. This chain's CDR3 is CASSQPDRKFYGYTF. CDR3 sequence (DNA): TGCGCCAGCAGCCAACCGGACAGGAAATTCTATGGCTACACCTTC.